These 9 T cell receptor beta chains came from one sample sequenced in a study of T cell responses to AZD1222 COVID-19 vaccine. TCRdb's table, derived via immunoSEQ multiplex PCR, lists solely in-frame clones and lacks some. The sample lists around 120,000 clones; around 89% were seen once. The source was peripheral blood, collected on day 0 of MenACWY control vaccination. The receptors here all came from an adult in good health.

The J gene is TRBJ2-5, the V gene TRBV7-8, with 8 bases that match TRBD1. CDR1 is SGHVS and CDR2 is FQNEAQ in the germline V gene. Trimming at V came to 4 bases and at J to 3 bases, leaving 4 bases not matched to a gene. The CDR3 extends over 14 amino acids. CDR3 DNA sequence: TGTGCCAGCAGCTGGCCGGACAGGGAAGAGACCCAGTACTTC. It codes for CASSWPDREETQYF.

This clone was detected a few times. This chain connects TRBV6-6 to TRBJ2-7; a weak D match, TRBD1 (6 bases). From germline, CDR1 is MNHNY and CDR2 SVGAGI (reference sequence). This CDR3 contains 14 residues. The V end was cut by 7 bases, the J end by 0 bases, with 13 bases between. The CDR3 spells CASIHEQGSYEQYF. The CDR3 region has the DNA TGTGCCAGCATCCATGAACAGGGCTCCTACGAGCAGTACTTC.

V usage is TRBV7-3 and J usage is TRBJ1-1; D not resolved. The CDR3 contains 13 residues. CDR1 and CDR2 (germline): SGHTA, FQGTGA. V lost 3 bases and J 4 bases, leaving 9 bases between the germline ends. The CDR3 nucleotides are TGTGCCAGCAGCTTCGATGTAAGCACTGAAGCTTTCTTT. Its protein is CASSFDVSTEAFF.

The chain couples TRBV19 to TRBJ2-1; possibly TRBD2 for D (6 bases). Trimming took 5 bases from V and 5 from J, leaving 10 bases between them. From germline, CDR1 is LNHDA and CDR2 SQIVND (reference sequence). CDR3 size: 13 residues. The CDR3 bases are TGTGCCAGTAGTCTAGCGACCGACAATGAGCAGTTCTTC. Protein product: CASSLATDNEQFF.

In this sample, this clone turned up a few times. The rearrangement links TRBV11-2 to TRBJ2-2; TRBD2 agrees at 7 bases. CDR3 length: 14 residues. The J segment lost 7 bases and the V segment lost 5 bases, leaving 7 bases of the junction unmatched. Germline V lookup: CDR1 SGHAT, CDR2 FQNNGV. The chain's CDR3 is CASSGRERIGELFF. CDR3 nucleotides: TGTGCCAGCAGCGGGAGGGAAAGGATCGGGGAGCTGTTTTTT.

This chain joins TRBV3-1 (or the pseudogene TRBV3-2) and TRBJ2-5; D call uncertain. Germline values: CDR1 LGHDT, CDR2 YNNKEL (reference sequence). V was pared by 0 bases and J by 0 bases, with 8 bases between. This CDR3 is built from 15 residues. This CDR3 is CASSQDMRYQETQYF. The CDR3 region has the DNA TGTGCCAGCAGCCAAGATATGAGATACCAAGAGACCCAGTACTTC.

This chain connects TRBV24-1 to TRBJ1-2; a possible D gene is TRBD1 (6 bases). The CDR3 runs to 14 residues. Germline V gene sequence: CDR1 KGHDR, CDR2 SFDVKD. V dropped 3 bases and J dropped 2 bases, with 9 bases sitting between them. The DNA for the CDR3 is TGTGCCACCAGTGATGCACAGGGAAACTATGGCTACACCTTC. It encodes CATSDAQGNYGYTF.

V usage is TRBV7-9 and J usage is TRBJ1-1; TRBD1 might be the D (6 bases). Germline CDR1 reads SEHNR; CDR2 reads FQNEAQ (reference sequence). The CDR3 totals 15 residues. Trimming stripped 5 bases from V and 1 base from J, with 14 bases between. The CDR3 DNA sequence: TGTGCCAGCAGCGGGCCGGGACAACCGAACACTGAAGCTTTCTTT. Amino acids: CASSGPGQPNTEAFF. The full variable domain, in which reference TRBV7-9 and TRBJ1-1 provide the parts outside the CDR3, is DTGVSQNPRHKITKRGQNVTFRCDPISEHNRLYWYRQTLGQGPEFLTYFQNEAQLEKSRLLSDRFSAERPKGSFSTLEIQRTEQGDSAMYLCASSGPGQPNTEAFFGQGTRLTVV.

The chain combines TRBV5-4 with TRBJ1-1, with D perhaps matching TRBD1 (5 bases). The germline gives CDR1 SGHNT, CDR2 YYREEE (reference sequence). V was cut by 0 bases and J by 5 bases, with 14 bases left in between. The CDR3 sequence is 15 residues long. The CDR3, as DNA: TGTGCCAGCAGCTTGGAGGGGCCGCTTGGGACTGAAGCTTTCTTT. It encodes CASSLEGPLGTEAFF.